Sequencing of this T cell receptor (beta chain) was carried out in a study of T cells in Graves' hyperthyroidism and ophthalmopathy. V was cut by 3 bases and J by 5 bases, with 6 bases left in between. Looked up from germline, CDR1 is LNHDA and CDR2 is SQIVND (reference sequence). This CDR3 has 12 amino acids. Authors of the study amplified TCR beta CDR3 regions from RNA transcripts. HTBI primers were used for first-round RT-PCR of the TCR CDR3. TCRdb re-called the multiplex PCR reads through MiXCR, storing one row per CDR3 protein. The sample records around 600,000 distinct CDR3 sequences, roughly 15% being singletons.

The sample consisted of blood. The chain carries TRBV19 and TRBJ2-3; D is undetermined. The receptor's source is a woman aged 50 to 60 with Graves' ophthalmopathy. The DNA of the CDR3 is TGTGCCAGTAGTATTTTCGGAGATACGCAGTATTTT. This gives the protein CASSIFGDTQYF. The variable domain in full, completed from reference TRBV19 and TRBJ2-3, reads DGGITQSPKYLFRKEGQNVTLSCEQNLNHDAMYWYRQDPGQGLRLIYYSQIVNDFQKGDIAEGYSVSREKKESFPLTVTSAQKNPTAFYLCASSIFGDTQYFGPGTRLTVL.